These 7 T cell receptor beta chains came from one sample sequenced in a study of blood T cell repertoires in COVID-19. The table came from immunoSEQ multiplex PCR; TCRdb's copy has only in-frame clones and leaves some out. The sample has around 300,000 clones, roughly 86% seen once. Sequencing was performed on PBMCs or T cells enriched from blood (not recorded which). All receptors come from a woman between 18 and 30 years old who had recovered from COVID-19.

The chain employs TRBV2 and TRBJ2-1, with 8 bases matching TRBD2. V lost 3 bases to trimming and J lost 6 bases; unmatched junction nucleotides: 13. The CDR3 is 17 amino acids. Germline V lookup: CDR1 SNHLY, CDR2 FYNNEI. The CDR3 bases are TGTGCCAGCAGTGATCCGATAGCGGGGAGAGGGGTCAATGAGCAGTTCTTC. Its protein is CASSDPIAGRGVNEQFF.

This chain connects TRBV6-2 or TRBV6-3 to TRBJ2-6; D is perhaps TRBD2 (6 bases). Germline CDR1 and CDR2: MNHEY and SVGEGT. The CDR3 has 17 residues. The V end lost 5 bases, the J end lost 0 bases, and 14 bases lay between the germline ends. The CDR3 protein is CASSPREHSSGANVLTF. Written as DNA, the CDR3 is TGTGCCAGCAGTCCCCGGGAGCATAGCTCTGGGGCCAACGTCCTGACTTTC.

The genes are TRBV6-5 and TRBJ1-2; perhaps TRBD1 as D (5 bases). CDR3 length: 13 amino acids. Germline V gives CDR1 MNHEY, CDR2 SVGAGI. Deletions cut 2 bases from V and 5 bases from J, with 9 bases between. The chain's CDR3 is CASSYDSQYGYTF. In DNA, the CDR3 is TGTGCCAGCAGTTACGACAGCCAGTATGGCTACACCTTC.

The chain employs TRBV11-2 and TRBJ2-1, with D unclear. V was shortened by 4 bases and J by 0 bases, with 10 bases between the two germline ends. This CDR3 is built from 15 residues. The V gene's germline CDR1 is SGHAT and CDR2 FQNNGV. Written as DNA, the CDR3 is TGTGCCAGCAGCTCCACATTAAGCTCCTACAATGAGCAGTTCTTC. It yields the protein CASSSTLSSYNEQFF. The whole variable domain, filled in from reference TRBV11-2 and TRBJ2-1, reads EAGVAQSPRYKIIEKRQSVAFWCNPISGHATLYWYQQILGQGPKLLIQFQNNGVVDDSQLPKDRFSAERLKGVDSTLKIQPAKLEDSAVYLCASSSTLSSYNEQFFGPGTRLTVL.

V usage is TRBV4-2 and J usage is TRBJ2-2; 10 bases are shared with TRBD2. This CDR3 has 18 residues. Germline CDR1 and CDR2: LGHNA and YNFKEQ. V shed 4 bases and J 0 bases; nucleotides not matched to a gene: 8. The CDR3 nucleotides are TGTGCCAGCAGCCCGCGCGCCGGACTAGCGGCGAACACCGGGGAGCTGTTTTTT. Its translation is CASSPRAGLAANTGELFF.

The CDR3 loop reads CASKSLQGGTGELFF. Written as DNA, the CDR3 is TGCGCCAGCAAGTCCTTGCAGGGGGGAACCGGGGAGCTGTTTTTT. The gene calls are TRBV5-1 and TRBJ2-2; tentative D call: TRBD1 (7 bases). The CDR3 spans 15 residues. Germline loops: CDR1 SGHRS, CDR2 YFSETQ. V gave up 6 bases and J gave up 5 bases, with 17 bases separating them.

The chain joins TRBV3-1 (or the pseudogene TRBV3-2) to TRBJ2-1; 10 bases are a match to TRBD2. V lost 0 bases and J lost 15; bases outside the gene matches: 14. Germline V gene sequence: CDR1 LGHDT, CDR2 YNNKEL (reference sequence). This CDR3 region has 16 residues. The CDR3 sequence: CASSQDLAGEGNGAFF. The CDR3 coding sequence is TGTGCCAGCAGCCAAGACCTAGCGGGAGAGGGCAATGGCGCGTTCTTC.